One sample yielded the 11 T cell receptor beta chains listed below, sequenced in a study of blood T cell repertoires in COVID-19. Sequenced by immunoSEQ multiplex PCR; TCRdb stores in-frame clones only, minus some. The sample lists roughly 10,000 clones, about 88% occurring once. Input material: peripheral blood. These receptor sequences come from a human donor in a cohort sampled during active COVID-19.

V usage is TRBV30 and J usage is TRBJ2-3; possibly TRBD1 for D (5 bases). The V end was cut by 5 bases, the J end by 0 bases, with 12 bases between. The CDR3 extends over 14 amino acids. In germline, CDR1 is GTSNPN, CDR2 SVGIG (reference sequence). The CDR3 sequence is CAWSAGASTDTQYF. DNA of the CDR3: TGTGCCTGGTCGGCTGGGGCAAGCACAGATACGCAGTATTTT.

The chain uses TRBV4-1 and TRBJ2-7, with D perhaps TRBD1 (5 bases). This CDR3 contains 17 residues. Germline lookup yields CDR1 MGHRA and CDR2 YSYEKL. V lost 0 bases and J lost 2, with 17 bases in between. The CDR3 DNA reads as TGCGCCAGCAGCCAAGAGTCGACAGTGGACGTTGCCTACGAGCAGTACTTC. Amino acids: CASSQESTVDVAYEQYF.

The CDR3 nucleotides are TGCAGTGCTAGTAAGGAAGGGAGCTCCTACGAGCAGTACTTC. Protein product: CSASKEGSSYEQYF. This rearrangement joins TRBV20-1 to TRBJ2-7, with D tentatively TRBD2 (5 bases). The CDR3 totals 14 residues. Germline CDR1 DFQATT, CDR2 SNEGSKA (reference sequence). Trimming shortened V by 3 bases and J by 0 bases, and 12 bases separated the two germline ends.

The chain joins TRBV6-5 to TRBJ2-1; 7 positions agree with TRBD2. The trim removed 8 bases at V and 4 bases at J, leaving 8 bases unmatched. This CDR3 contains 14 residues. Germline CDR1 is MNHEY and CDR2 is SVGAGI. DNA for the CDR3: TGTGCCAGCGTAAGGGCTAGCGGTTACAATGAGCAGTTCTTC. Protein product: CASVRASGYNEQFF.

In DNA, the CDR3 is TGCAGTGCTAGTCGTCGCAATGAGCAGTTCTTC. This encodes CSASRRNEQFF. The V call is TRBV20-1, the J call TRBJ2-1; D gene unclear. In germline, CDR1 is DFQATT, CDR2 SNEGSKA (reference sequence). V was cut by 3 bases and J by 6 bases, with 6 bases left in between. This CDR3 is built from 11 residues.

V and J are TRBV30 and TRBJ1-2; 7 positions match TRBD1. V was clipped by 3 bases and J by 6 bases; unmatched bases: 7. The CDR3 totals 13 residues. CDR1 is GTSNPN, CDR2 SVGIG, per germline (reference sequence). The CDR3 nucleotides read TGTGCCTGGAGCGTACAGGGGAGAGATGGCTACACCTTC. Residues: CAWSVQGRDGYTF. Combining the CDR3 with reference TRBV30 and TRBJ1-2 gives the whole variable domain SQTIHQWPATLVQPVGSPLSLECTVEGTSNPNLYWYRQAAGRGLQLLFYSVGIGQISSEVPQNLSASRPQDRQFILSSKKLLLSDSGFYLCAWSVQGRDGYTFGSGTRLTVV.

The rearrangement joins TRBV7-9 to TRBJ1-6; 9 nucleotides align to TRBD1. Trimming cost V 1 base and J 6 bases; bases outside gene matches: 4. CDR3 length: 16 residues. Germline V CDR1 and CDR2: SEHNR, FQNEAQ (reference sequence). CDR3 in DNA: TGTGCCAGCAGCTTAGGGGGACAGGGAGGTAATTCACCCCTCCACTTT. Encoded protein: CASSLGGQGGNSPLHF.

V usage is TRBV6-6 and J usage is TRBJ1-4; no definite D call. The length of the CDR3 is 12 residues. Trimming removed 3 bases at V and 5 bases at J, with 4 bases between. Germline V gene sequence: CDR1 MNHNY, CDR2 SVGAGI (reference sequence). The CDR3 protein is CASSYLNEKLFF. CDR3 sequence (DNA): TGTGCCAGCAGTTATCTAAATGAAAAACTGTTTTTT.

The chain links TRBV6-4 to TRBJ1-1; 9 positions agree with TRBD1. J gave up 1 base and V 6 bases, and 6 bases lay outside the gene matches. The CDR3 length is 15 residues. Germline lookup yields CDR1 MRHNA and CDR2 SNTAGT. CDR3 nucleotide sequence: TGTGCCAGCAGGGATACGGGACAGGGGAACACTGAAGCTTTCTTT. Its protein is CASRDTGQGNTEAFF.

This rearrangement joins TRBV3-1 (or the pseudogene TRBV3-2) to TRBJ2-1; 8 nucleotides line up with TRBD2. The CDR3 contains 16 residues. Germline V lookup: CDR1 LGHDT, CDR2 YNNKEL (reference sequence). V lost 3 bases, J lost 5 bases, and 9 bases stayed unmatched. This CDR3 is CASSHDPGGADNEQFF. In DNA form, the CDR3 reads TGTGCCAGCAGCCATGATCCCGGGGGGGCAGACAATGAGCAGTTCTTC.

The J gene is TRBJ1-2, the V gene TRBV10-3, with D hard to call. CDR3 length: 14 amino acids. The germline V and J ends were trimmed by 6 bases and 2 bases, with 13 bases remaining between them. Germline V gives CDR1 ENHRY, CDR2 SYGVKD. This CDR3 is CAISAGGLNYGYTF. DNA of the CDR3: TGTGCCATCAGCGCGGGAGGGTTGAACTATGGCTACACCTTC.